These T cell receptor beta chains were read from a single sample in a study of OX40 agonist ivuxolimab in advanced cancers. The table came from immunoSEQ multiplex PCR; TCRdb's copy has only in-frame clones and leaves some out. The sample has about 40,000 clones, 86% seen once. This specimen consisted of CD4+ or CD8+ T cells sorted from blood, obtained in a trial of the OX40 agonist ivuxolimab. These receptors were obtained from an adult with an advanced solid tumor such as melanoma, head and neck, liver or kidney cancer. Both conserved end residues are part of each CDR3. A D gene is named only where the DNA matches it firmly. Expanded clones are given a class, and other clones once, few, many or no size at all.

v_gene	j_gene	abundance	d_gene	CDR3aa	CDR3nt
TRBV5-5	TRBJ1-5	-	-	CASSLVGWESNQPQHF	TGTGCCAGCAGCTTGGTAGGGTGGGAAAGCAATCAGCCCCAGCATTTT
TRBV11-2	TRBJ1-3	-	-	CASSLDRVGGTGNTIYF	TGTGCCAGCAGCTTAGATCGAGTAGGAGGCACGGGAAACACCATATATTTT
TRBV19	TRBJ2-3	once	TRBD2	CASRDGGDTQYF	TGTGCCAGTCGGGACGGGGGGGATACGCAGTATTTT
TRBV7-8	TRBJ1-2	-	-	CASSPGRGNYGYTF	TGTGCCAGCAGCCCCGGGAGGGGTAACTATGGCTACACCTTC
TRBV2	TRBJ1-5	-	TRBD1	CASSGRDRSNQPQHF	TGTGCCAGCAGCGGCCGGGACAGGAGCAATCAGCCCCAGCATTTT
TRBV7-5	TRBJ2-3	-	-	CVRSPICDSSTDTQYF	TGTGTCAGAAGCCCCATATGCGATTCGAGCACAGATACGCAGTATTTT
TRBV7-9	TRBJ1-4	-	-	CASRGLGEKLFF	TGTGCCAGCAGGGGGTTGGGTGAAAAACTGTTTTTT
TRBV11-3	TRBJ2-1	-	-	CASREGNEQFF	TGTGCCAGCCGCGAGGGCAATGAGCAGTTCTTC
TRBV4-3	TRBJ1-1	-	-	CASSQGLGGGTEAFF	TGCGCCAGCAGCCAAGGACTTGGAGGGGGCACTGAAGCTTTCTTT
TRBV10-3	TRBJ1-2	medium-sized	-	CAISVDEAGYTF	TGTGCCATCAGTGTCGATGAAGCCGGCTACACCTTC
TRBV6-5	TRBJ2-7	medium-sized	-	CASSYSFGGSYEQYF	TGTGCCAGCAGTTACTCGTTTGGGGGGTCCTACGAGCAGTACTTC
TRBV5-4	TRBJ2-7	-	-	CASSLGPIAYEQYF	TGTGCCAGCAGCTTGGGTCCGATCGCCTACGAGCAGTACTTC
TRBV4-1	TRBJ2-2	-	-	CASSQEWGYTGELFF	TGCGCCAGCAGCCAAGAATGGGGTTACACCGGGGAGCTGTTTTTT
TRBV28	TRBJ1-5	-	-	CASSLSIDSNQPQHF	TGTGCCAGCAGTTTATCTATAGATAGCAATCAGCCCCAGCATTTT
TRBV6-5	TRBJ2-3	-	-	CASSFFVPSGTDTQYF	TGTGCCAGCAGTTTTTTTGTGCCCTCGGGCACAGATACGCAGTATTTT